A single sample gave rise to the 12 T cell receptor beta chains below, sequenced in a study of cytomegalovirus exposure and HLA in healthy donors. In the PCR, 60 Vbeta and 13 Jbeta primers were used. The repertoire was sequenced with immunoSEQ multiplex PCR; TCRdb's copy has only in-frame clones and lacks some. The repertoire holds 160,000 or so clones, with 82% as singletons. The sample consisted of PBMCs. Receptors were obtained from a woman in her fifties or sixties in good health and CMV-seropositive.

About this clone: An end of the junction does not agree with germline; a read error may underlie this. The chain employs TRBV9 and TRBJ1-5; D is possibly TRBD1 (6 bases). The CDR3 is 14 residues long. Germline CDR1 is SGDLS and CDR2 is YYNGEE. The DNA of the CDR3 is TGTGCCAGCAGCCCGGACAGTTCGAATCGGCCCCAGCATTTT. Translating it yields CASSPDSSNRPQHF.

J is TRBJ2-3 and V is TRBV21-1; TRBD2 is the table's D call, not checked against the DNA. TRBV21-1 constitutes a pseudogene. The CDR3 is 14 amino acids. CDR3 in DNA: TGTGCCAGCAGCATAAGGACTAGTGCAGATACGCAGTATTTT. Its protein product is CASSIRTSADTQYF.

This clone was detected only once. The V and J genes are TRBV6-6 and TRBJ2-7; D is possibly TRBD1 (5 bases). Germline V lookup: CDR1 MNHNY, CDR2 SVGAGI (reference sequence). With 6 bases removed from V and 2 bases from J, the gap between germline ends came to 11 bases. The CDR3 totals 13 residues. CDR3 nucleotide sequence: TGTGCCAGCAGCAATCTAGGGGCCTACGAGCAGTACTTC. Its translation is CASSNLGAYEQYF.

The V call is TRBV19, the J call TRBJ1-2; D is perhaps TRBD1 (6 bases). Germline CDR1 reads LNHDA; CDR2 reads SQIVND (reference sequence). The CDR3 covers 13 residues. V was shortened by 5 bases and J by 8 bases, with 15 bases between the two germline ends. The CDR3 DNA reads as TGTGCCAGTAGTCCCACAGGGACGGGCGGCTACACCTTC. Translating it yields CASSPTGTGGYTF.

The V call is TRBV5-1, the J call TRBJ2-1, with 8 bases that match TRBD1. The CDR3 spans 16 residues. J gave up 8 bases and V 4 bases, and 14 bases lay outside the gene matches. Per germline, CDR1 SGHRS and CDR2 YFSETQ. The CDR3 reads CASSPRSGQGGDEQFF. The CDR3 coding sequence is TGCGCCAGCAGCCCGAGGTCCGGACAGGGTGGTGATGAGCAGTTCTTC.

The chain couples TRBV7-2 to TRBJ2-4, with D tentatively TRBD2 (5 bases). From germline, CDR1 is SGHTA and CDR2 FQGNSA. CDR3 length equals 14 residues. Trimming stripped 0 bases from V and 9 bases from J, with 12 bases between. CDR3 loop: CASSLAGEGSIQYF. Written as DNA, the CDR3 is TGTGCCAGCAGCTTAGCTGGGGAAGGGAGCATTCAGTACTTC.

This chain uses TRBV7-8 with TRBJ2-2; D ambiguous. The ends were cut back, 0 bases at V and 3 bases at J, with 5 bases in the middle. Germline loops: CDR1 SGHVS, CDR2 FQNEAQ. The CDR3 runs 14 residues. The CDR3 loop reads CASSLAAYTGELFF. Written as DNA, the CDR3 is TGTGCCAGCAGCTTAGCAGCTTACACCGGGGAGCTGTTTTTT.

V and J are TRBV6-5 and TRBJ1-3; D is perhaps TRBD1 (5 bases). This CDR3 comprises 15 residues. Germline V gene data show CDR1 as MNHEY and CDR2 as SVGAGI. V was pared by 6 bases and J by 0 bases, with 12 bases between. The CDR3 DNA is TGTGCCAGCAGCCCGACAGCGAGCTCTGGAAACACCATATATTTT. Its protein is CASSPTASSGNTIYF.

The chain links TRBV5-1 to TRBJ2-3; TRBD2 is a possible D gene (6 bases). Germline loops: CDR1 SGHRS, CDR2 YFSETQ. CDR3 length: 15 residues. The V end lost 5 bases, the J end lost 0 bases, and 13 bases lay between the germline ends. CDR3 in DNA: TGCGCCAGCAGGCGGGACTCTCTAAGCACAGATACGCAGTATTTT. Translation: CASRRDSLSTDTQYF.

In its sample, this clone was seen a few times. The chain employs TRBV19 and TRBJ1-5; maybe TRBD1 (5 bases). The CDR3 is 13 amino acids. With 7 bases removed from V and 7 bases from J, the gap between germline ends came to 14 bases. Germline V gene data show CDR1 as LNHDA and CDR2 as SQIVND (reference sequence). In DNA, the CDR3 is TGTGCCAGTAATTTGGGGAGGGACCAGCCCCAGCATTTT. Translation gives CASNLGRDQPQHF.

The chain employs TRBV15 and TRBJ2-7; 7 bases are shared with TRBD2. Trimming at V came to 1 base and at J to 3 bases, leaving 3 bases not matched to a gene. The CDR3 has 14 residues. The germline gives CDR1 LNHNV, CDR2 YYDKDF (reference sequence). The CDR3 loop is CATSRGGGSYEQYF. In nucleotides, the CDR3 is TGTGCCACCAGCAGAGGGGGGGGGAGCTACGAGCAGTACTTC.

This clone was seen just once. The chain has TRBV27 and TRBJ2-2, with D perhaps matching TRBD1 (7 bases). The CDR3 is 16 amino acids. CDR1 MNHEY and CDR2 SMNVEV come from the germline V gene (reference sequence). Trimming pared 3 bases from V and 4 bases from J, leaving 15 bases between. In nucleotides, the CDR3 is TGTGCCAGCAGTTTGGAGGGGGCAAGGGGCACCGGGGAGCTGTTTTTT. This sequence encodes CASSLEGARGTGELFF.